This TCR beta chain was sequenced for a study of T cells in Graves' hyperthyroidism and ophthalmopathy. V lost 4 bases and J lost 4; bases outside the gene matches: 5. This CDR3 is built from 15 residues. The germline gives CDR1 SGDLS, CDR2 YYNGEE. There were TCR beta CDR3 regions amplified from RNA transcripts. Researchers ran a first-round RT-PCR on the TCR CDR3 using the HTBI primer set. TCRdb ran MiXCR on the multiplex PCR reads and lists one entry per CDR3 protein. The table lists approximately 870,000 distinct CDR3 sequences, approximately 40% of them singletons. Findings of the study overall: Most expanded thyroid clonotypes above 0.001 also appeared in blood.

No ophthalmopathy progression within 18 months constituted stable Graves' hyperthyroidism. Worth noting for this clonotype: Its antigen is unknown.

The sample taken for sequencing was blood. The chain couples TRBV9 to TRBJ2-5, with 12 positions matching TRBD1. This TCR was recovered from a man between 18 and 29 years old with Graves' hyperthyroidism. The chain's CDR3 is CASSPRDRGRETQYF. The CDR3 DNA reads as TGTGCCAGCAGCCCCCGGGACAGGGGGCGAGAGACCCAGTACTTC.